The source of this T cell receptor beta chain is a study of T cell responses to AZD1222 COVID-19 vaccine. Sequenced by immunoSEQ multiplex PCR; TCRdb stores in-frame clones only, minus some. The table records 95,000 to 110,000 clones, 90% to 95% of them present only once. This CDR3 has 15 amino acids. With 4 bases clipped from V and 6 bases from J, the junction kept 11 bases outside the gene matches. From germline, CDR1 is LGHDT and CDR2 YNNKEL (reference sequence). Source: peripheral blood, taken on day 0 of AZD1222 vaccination. The sequence was obtained from an adult in good health. J is TRBJ2-7 and V is TRBV3-1 (or the pseudogene TRBV3-2); 8 bases are shared with TRBD2. This chain's CDR3 is CASSPWTSPPGEQYF. CDR3 bases: TGTGCCAGCAGCCCTTGGACTAGCCCACCGGGCGAGCAGTACTTC.